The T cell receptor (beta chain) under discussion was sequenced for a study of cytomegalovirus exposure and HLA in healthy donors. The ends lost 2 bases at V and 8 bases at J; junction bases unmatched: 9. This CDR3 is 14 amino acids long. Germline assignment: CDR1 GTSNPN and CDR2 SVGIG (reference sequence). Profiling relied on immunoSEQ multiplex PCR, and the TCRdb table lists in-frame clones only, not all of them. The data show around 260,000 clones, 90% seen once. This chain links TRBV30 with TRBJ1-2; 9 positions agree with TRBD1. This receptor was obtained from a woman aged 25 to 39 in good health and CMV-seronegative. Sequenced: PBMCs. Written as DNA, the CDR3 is TGTGCCTGGAGTATTGTGGGGACAGGGACGGGCTACACCTTC. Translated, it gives CAWSIVGTGTGYTF. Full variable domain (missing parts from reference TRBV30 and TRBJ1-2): SQTIHQWPATLVQPVGSPLSLECTVEGTSNPNLYWYRQAAGRGLQLLFYSVGIGQISSEVPQNLSASRPQDRQFILSSKKLLLSDSGFYLCAWSIVGTGTGYTFGSGTRLTVV.